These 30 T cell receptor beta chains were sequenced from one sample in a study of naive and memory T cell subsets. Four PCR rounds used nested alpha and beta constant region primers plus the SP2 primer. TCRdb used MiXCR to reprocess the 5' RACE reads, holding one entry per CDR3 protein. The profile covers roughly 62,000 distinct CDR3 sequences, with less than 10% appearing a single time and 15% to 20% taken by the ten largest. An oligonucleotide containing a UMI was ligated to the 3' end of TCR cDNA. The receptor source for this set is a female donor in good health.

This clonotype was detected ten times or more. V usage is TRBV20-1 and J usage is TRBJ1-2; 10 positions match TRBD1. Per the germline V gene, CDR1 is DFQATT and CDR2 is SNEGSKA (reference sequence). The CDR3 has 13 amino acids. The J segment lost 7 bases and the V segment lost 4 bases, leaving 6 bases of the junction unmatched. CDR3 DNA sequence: TGCAGTGCTACAAAGACAGGGGGCTTTGGCTACACCTTC. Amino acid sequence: CSATKTGGFGYTF.

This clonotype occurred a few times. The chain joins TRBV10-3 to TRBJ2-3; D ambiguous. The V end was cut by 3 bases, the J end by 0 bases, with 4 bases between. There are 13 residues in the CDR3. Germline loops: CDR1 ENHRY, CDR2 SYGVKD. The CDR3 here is CAISEGSTDTQYF. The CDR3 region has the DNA TGTGCCATCAGTGAAGGAAGCACAGATACGCAGTATTTT.

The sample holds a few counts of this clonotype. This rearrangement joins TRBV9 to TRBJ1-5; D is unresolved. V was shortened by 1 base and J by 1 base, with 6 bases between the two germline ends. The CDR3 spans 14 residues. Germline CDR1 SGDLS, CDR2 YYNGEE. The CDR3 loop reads CASSVTDSNQPQHF. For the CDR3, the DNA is TGTGCCAGCAGCGTAACGGACAGCAATCAGCCCCAGCATTTT. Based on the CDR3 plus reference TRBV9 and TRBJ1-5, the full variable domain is DSGVTQTPKHLITATGQRVTLRCSPRSGDLSVYWYQQSLDQGLQFLIQYYNGEERAKGNILERFSAQQFPDLHSELNLSSLELGDSALYFCASSVTDSNQPQHFGDGTRLSIL.

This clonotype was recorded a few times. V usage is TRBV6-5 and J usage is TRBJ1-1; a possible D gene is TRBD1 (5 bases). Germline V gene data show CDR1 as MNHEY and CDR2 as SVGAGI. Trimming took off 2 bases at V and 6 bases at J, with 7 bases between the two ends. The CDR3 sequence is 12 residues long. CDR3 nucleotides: TGTGCCAGCAGTTACAGGGGTTCTGAAGCTTTCTTT. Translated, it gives CASSYRGSEAFF.

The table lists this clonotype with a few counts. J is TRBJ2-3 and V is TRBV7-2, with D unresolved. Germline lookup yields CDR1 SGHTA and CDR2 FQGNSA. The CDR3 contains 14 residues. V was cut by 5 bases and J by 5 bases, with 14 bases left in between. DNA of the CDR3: TGTGCCAGCAGCCTACATGCGGTTCAAGATACGCAGTATTTT. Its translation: CASSLHAVQDTQYF.

CDR3 sequence reads: CASRRDLEGNTGELFF. The CDR3 DNA is TGTGCCAGCAGGCGGGACTTAGAAGGGAACACCGGGGAGCTGTTTTTT. The chain joins TRBV7-9 to TRBJ2-2, with D possibly TRBD2 on 6 matching bases. Trimming took 6 bases from V and 1 from J, leaving 15 bases between them. Germline V gene sequence: CDR1 SEHNR, CDR2 FQNEAQ (reference sequence). The CDR3 has 16 amino acids.

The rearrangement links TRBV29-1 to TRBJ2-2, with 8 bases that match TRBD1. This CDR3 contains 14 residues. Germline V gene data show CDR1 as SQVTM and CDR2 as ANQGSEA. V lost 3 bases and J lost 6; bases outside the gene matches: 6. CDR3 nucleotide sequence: TGCAGCGTTGACCAGGGGGCAGTAGCCGGGGAGCTGTTTTTT. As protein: CSVDQGAVAGELFF.

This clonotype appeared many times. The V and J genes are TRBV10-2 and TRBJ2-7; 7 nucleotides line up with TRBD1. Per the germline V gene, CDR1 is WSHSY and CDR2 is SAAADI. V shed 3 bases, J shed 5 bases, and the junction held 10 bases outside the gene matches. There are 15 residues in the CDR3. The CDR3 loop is CASSEGQGVWDEQYF. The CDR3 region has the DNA TGCGCCAGCAGTGAAGGTCAGGGGGTTTGGGACGAGCAGTACTTC.

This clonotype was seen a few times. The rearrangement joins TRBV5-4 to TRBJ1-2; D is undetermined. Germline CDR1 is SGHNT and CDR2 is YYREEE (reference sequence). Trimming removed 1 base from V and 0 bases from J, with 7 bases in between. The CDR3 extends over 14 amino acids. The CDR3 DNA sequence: TGTGCCAGCAGCTTGCGTGGCCCTAACTATGGCTACACCTTC. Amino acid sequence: CASSLRGPNYGYTF. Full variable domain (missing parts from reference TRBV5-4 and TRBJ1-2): ETGVTQSPTHLIKTRGQQVTLRCSSQSGHNTVSWYQQALGQGPQFIFQYYREEENGRGNFPPRFSGLQFPNYSSELNVNALELDDSALYLCASSLRGPNYGYTFGSGTRLTVV.

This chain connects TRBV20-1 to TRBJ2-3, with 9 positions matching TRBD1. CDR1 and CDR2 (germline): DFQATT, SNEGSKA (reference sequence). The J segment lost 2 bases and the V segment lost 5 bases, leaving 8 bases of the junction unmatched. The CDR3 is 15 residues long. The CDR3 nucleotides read TGCAGTGCTCAAGTGGGACAGGGAGACACAGATACGCAGTATTTT. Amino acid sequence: CSAQVGQGDTDTQYF.

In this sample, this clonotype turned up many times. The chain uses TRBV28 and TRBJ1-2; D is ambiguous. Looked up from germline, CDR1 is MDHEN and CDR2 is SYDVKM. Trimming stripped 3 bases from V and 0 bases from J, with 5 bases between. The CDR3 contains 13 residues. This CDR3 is CASSFTANYGYTF. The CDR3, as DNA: TGTGCCAGCAGTTTCACAGCTAACTATGGCTACACCTTC.

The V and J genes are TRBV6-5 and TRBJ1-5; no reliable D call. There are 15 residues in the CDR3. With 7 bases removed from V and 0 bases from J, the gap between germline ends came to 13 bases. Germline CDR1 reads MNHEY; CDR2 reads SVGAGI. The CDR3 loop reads CASTWASYSNQPQHF. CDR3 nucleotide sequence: TGTGCCAGCACCTGGGCCTCTTATAGCAATCAGCCCCAGCATTTT.

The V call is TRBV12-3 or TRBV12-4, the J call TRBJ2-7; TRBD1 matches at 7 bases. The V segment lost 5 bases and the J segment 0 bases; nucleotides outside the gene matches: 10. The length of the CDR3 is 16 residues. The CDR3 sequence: CASSHWDSNNSYEQYF. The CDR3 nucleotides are TGTGCCAGCAGTCACTGGGACAGTAATAACTCCTACGAGCAGTACTTC.

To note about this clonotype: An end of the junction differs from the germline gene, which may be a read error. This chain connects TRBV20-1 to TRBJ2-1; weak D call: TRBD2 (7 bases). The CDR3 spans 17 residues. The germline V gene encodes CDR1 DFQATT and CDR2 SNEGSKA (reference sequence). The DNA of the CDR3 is TGCAGTGCCACGGGGAGGGGGGAGGATATATCCTGCAATGAGCAGTTCTTC. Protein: CSATGRGEDISCNEQFF.

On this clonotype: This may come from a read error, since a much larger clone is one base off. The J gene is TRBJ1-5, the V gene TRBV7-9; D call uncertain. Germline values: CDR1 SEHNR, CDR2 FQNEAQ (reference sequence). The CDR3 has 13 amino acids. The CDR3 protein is CASSLVSNQPQNF. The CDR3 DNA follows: TGTGCCAGCAGCTTAGTATCTAATCAGCCCCAGAATTTT. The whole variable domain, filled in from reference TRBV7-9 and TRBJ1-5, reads DTGVSQNPRHKITKRGQNVTFRCDPISEHNRLYWYRQTLGQGPEFLTYFQNEAQLEKSRLLSDRFSAERPKGSFSTLEIQRTEQGDSAMYLCASSLVSNQPQNFGDGTRLSIL.

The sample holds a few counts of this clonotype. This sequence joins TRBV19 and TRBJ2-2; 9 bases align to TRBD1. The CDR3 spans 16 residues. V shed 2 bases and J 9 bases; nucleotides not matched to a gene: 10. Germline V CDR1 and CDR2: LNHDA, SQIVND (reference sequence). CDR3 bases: TGTGCCAGTAGTATAATCTTCGGACAGGGGCAAAGGGAGCTGTTTTTT. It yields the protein CASSIIFGQGQRELFF.

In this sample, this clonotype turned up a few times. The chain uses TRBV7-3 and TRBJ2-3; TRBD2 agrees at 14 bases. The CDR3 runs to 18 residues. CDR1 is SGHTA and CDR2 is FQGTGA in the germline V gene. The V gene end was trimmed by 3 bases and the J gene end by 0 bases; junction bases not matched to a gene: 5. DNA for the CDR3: TGTGCCAGCAGCTTCCGGGGACTAGCGGGAGTGAGCACAGATACGCAGTATTTT. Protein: CASSFRGLAGVSTDTQYF. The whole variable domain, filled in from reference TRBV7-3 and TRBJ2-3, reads GAGVSQTPSNKVTEKGKYVELRCDPISGHTALYWYRQSLGQGPEFLIYFQGTGAADDSGLPNDRFFAVRPEGSVSTLKIQRTERGDSAVYLCASSFRGLAGVSTDTQYFGPGTRLTVL.

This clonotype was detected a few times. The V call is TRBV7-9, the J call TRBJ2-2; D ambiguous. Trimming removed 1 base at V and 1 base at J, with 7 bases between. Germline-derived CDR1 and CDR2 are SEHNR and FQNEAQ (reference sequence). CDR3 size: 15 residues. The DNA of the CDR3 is TGTGCCAGCAGCTTAGATCTCTTGAACACCGGGGAGCTGTTTTTT. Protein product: CASSLDLLNTGELFF. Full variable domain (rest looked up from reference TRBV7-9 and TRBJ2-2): DTGVSQNPRHKITKRGQNVTFRCDPISEHNRLYWYRQTLGQGPEFLTYFQNEAQLEKSRLLSDRFSAERPKGSFSTLEIQRTEQGDSAMYLCASSLDLLNTGELFFGEGSRLTVL.

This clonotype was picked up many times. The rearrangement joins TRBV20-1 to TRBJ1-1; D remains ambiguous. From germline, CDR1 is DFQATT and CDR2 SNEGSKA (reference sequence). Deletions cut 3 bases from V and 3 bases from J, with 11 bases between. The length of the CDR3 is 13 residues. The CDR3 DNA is TGCAGTGCTAGTCCCAGGATGGACACTGAAGCTTTCTTT. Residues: CSASPRMDTEAFF.

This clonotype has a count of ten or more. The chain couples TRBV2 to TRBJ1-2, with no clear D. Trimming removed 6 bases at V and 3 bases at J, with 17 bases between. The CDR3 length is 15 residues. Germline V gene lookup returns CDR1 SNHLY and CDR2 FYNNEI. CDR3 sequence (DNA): TGTGCCAGCAGGGACGGACTGCCTGGGGACTATGGCTACACCTTC. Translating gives CASRDGLPGDYGYTF.

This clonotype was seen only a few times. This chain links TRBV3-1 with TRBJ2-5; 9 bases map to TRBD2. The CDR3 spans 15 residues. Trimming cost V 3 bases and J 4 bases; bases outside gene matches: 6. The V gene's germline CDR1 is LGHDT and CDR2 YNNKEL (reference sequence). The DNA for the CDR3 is TGTGCCAGCAGCCATGGACTAGCGTTGGGAGAGACCCAGTACTTC. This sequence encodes CASSHGLALGETQYF.

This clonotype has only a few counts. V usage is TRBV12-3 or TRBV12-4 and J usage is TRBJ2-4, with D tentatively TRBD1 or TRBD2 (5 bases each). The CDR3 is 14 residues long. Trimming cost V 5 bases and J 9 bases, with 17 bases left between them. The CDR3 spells CASSLRTGQGIQYF. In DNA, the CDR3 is TGTGCCAGCAGTCTACGGACTGGTCAGGGCATTCAGTACTTC.

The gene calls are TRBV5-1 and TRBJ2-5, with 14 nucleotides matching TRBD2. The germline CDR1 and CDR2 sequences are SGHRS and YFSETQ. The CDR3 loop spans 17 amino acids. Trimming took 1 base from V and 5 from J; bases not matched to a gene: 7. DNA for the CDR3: TGCGCCAGCAGCTTGCCGACTAGCGGGGGGGCCGGGGAGACCCAGTACTTC. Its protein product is CASSLPTSGGAGETQYF.

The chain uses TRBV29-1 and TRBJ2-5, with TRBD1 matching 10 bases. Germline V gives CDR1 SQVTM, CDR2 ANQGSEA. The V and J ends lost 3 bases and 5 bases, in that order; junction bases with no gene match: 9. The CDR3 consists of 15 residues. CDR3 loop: CSVEGGTGAYETQYF. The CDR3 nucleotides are TGCAGCGTTGAGGGCGGGACAGGGGCTTATGAGACCCAGTACTTC.

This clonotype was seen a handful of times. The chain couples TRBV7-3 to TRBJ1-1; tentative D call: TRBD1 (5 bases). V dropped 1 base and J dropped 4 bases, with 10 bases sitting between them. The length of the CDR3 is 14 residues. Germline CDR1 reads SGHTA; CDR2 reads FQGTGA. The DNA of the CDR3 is TGTGCCAGCAGCTTAAATGGGGGTCCCACTGAAGCTTTCTTT. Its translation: CASSLNGGPTEAFF.

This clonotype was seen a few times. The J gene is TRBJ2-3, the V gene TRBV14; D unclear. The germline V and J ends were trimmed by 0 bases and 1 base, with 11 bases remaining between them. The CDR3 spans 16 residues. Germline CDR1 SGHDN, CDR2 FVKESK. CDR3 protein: CASSQDQAVGTDTQYF. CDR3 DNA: TGTGCCAGCAGCCAAGATCAGGCAGTTGGCACAGATACGCAGTATTTT.

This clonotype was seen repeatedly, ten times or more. In DNA form, the CDR3 reads TGTGCCAGCAGCCGCGGGCAGATGCGCGGATTCACAGATACGCAGTATTTT. Translation: CASSRGQMRGFTDTQYF. The genes are TRBV7-2 and TRBJ2-3; perhaps TRBD2 as D (5 bases). V was shortened by 5 bases and J by 2 bases, with 20 bases between the two germline ends. Germline V lookup: CDR1 SGHTA, CDR2 FQGNSA. CDR3 length equals 17 residues. The full variable domain, in which reference TRBV7-2 and TRBJ2-3 provide the parts outside the CDR3, is GAGVSQSPSNKVTEKGKDVELRCDPISGHTALYWYRQSLGQGLEFLIYFQGNSAPDKSGLPSDRFSAERTGGSVSTLTIQRTQQEDSAVYLCASSRGQMRGFTDTQYFGPGTRLTVL.

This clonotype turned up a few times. CDR3 DNA sequence: TGTGCCAGCAGCTTGGGAGGCTACACAGATACGCAGTATTTT. Encoded protein: CASSLGGYTDTQYF. This chain links TRBV5-8 with TRBJ2-3; D remains unclear. Germline assignment: CDR1 SGHTS and CDR2 YDEGEE. This CDR3 has 14 amino acids. The V end lost 0 bases, the J end lost 2 bases, and 7 bases lay between the germline ends.

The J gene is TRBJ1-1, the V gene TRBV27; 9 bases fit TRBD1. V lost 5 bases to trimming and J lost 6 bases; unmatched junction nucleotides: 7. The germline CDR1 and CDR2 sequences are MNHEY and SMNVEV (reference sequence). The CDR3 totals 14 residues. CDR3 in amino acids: CASSPGQGFAEAFF. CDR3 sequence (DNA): TGTGCCAGCAGTCCGGGACAGGGATTTGCTGAAGCTTTCTTT.

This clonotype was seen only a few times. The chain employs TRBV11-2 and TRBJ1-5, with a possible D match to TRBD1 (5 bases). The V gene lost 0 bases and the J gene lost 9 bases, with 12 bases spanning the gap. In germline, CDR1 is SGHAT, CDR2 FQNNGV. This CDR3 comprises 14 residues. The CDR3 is CASSLDHQGLPQHF. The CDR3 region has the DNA TGTGCCAGCAGCTTAGATCATCAGGGCCTGCCCCAGCATTTT.